This TCR beta chain was obtained from a study of blood T cell repertoires in COVID-19. Study overall: From the United States, Italy and Spain came samples of acute and convalescent COVID-19. The cDNA or gDNA used as material had been derived from T cells, B-cell-depleted T cells, or PBMCs.

This clone has a handful of counts. In the original processing: Reference gene primer amplification gave estimated nucleated cell counts. Sequencing was performed with immunoSEQ multiplex PCR; in TCRdb, only in-frame clones are kept and a portion is missing. D and trimming were read from the DNA, whereas the V and J calls and clone size are those reported in that table. This sample carries about 160,000 clones, about four fifths of them seen once, and the ten largest clones take roughly 8%. V lost 4 bases, J lost 0 bases, and 9 bases lay in between. This CDR3 is built from 15 residues. Per germline, CDR1 SGHNT and CDR2 YENEEA.

Sequencing used peripheral blood. The sequence derives from a man in his forties who had recovered from COVID-19. The chain is built from TRBV11-3 and TRBJ2-2; possibly TRBD2 for D (6 bases). CDR3 amino acids: CASSSRDSNTGELFF. As DNA, the CDR3 is TGTGCCAGCAGCTCCCGGGACTCGAACACCGGGGAGCTGTTTTTT.